This T cell receptor beta chain was obtained from a study of cytomegalovirus exposure and HLA in healthy donors. The PCR contained 60 Vbeta and 13 Jbeta primers. Assay: immunoSEQ multiplex PCR; the TCRdb copy retains only in-frame clones and omits some. The repertoire has 160,000 or so clones, approximately 80% of them found once; the top ten carry roughly 6.7%. The CDR3 consists of 15 residues. Looked up from germline, CDR1 is MNHNS and CDR2 is SASEGT. The V end lost 5 bases, the J end lost 0 bases, and 13 bases lay between the germline ends. This rearrangement joins TRBV6-1 to TRBJ1-1, with D unresolved. The material sequenced was PBMCs. The origin of this receptor is a man aged 50-60 years in good health and CMV-seropositive. CDR3 sequence (DNA): TGTGCCAGCAGTTCCCTGGGGAGACTGAACACTGAAGCTTTCTTT. Translated: CASSSLGRLNTEAFF.